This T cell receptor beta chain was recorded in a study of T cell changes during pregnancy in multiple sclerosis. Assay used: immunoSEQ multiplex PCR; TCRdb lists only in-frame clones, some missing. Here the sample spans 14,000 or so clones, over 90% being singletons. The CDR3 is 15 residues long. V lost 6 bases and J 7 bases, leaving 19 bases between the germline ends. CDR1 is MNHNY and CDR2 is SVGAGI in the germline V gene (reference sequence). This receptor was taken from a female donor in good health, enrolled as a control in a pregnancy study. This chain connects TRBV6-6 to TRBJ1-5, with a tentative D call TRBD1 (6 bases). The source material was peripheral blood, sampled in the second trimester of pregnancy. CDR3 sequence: CASRPGGASRQPQHF. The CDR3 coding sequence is TGTGCCAGCAGGCCCGGGGGGGCATCGAGACAGCCCCAGCATTTT.